Detailed here is one T cell receptor (beta chain). Its antigen remains unknown. TCRdb used MiXCR to reprocess the 5' RACE reads, holding one entry per CDR3 protein. The profile shows around 370,000 distinct CDR3 sequences, 21% of them singletons. Trimming took 2 bases from V and 2 from J, leaving 13 bases between them. The CDR3 consists of 15 residues. Germline V gene lookup returns CDR1 MNHEY and CDR2 SVGEGT. The sample belongs to a study of T-cell memory formation after mild COVID-19. As for the study in general: The TCR clusters were mostly specific to one donor.

Whole-study results and caveats: SARS-CoV-2 specificity of second-wave clones peaking day 37 was unconfirmed.

The rearrangement joins TRBV6-2 or TRBV6-3 to TRBJ2-7; perhaps TRBD2 as D (6 bases). The source of this sequence is an adult woman who had mild COVID-19 (a few samples of this study predate the infection). Cell type and time point are not known. The sequenced sample was PBMCs or a T cell subset sorted from them (not recorded which). CDR3 in DNA: TGTGCCAGCAGTTACGGAGGGACGGCGACCTACGAGCAGTACTTC. It is translated as CASSYGGTATYEQYF.